This T cell receptor (beta chain) emerged from a study of beta chain features in type 1 diabetes. For the study at large: Age, gender and cell yields were alike across patients and healthy donors.

The entirety of the isolated RNA underwent reverse transcription, so expressed TCRB transcripts were sequenced. Repertoires were generated with immunoSEQ multiplex PCR, while TCRdb's copy carries only in-frame clones and drops some. The table shows fewer than 300,000 clones, with approximately 10% occurring only once. As for this clone: Antigen unknown.

Sorting with CD45RO/CCR7/CD25/CD127/CD95/CD27 yielded naive, central memory, regulatory and stem-like memory CD4+ cells. The purity of all sorted populations exceeded 95%. Findings and caveats of the study: Shortening of TCRB CDR3s, moderate but significant, appeared in all four CD4+ subsets of Type 1 diabetes patients. Researchers reported that naive, central memory and Treg TCRB repertoires appeared more similar in patients than in healthy donors.

Sequenced material: naive CD4+ T cells from blood. The clonotype originates from a man aged 25 to 40 with type 1 diabetes.

The CDR3 region is CASSPLQAVPGNSPLHF. The DNA for the CDR3 is TGTGCCAGCTCACCACTTCAGGCAGTCCCTGGGAATTCACCCCTCCACTTT. The rearrangement links TRBV18 to TRBJ1-6; D unclear. Germline assignment: CDR1 KGHSH and CDR2 LQKENI. There are 17 residues in the CDR3. V lost 1 base to trimming and J lost 7 bases, with 17 bases between them.